The clone carrying this T cell receptor beta chain was detected a few times. Time point defined: sample taken at primary tumor resection. In each case, whole RNA from tumor, nontumor lung or frozen PBMC was sequenced unsorted. Samples were obtained from around 73 donors, all untreated early-stage non-small cell lung cancer patients. This specimen comes from a study of spatial heterogeneity in lung cancer. Study context: The average count in raw reads for each unique TCR and UMI combination exceeded eight appearances.

Unique molecular identifiers, one per molecule, were present on every TCR cDNA molecule. TCRdb reprocessed the 5' RACE reads via MiXCR and lists one record per CDR3 protein. Of about 23,000 distinct CDR3 sequences in the sample, about 4.5% are singletons; the top ten hold about 5.5%. The specimen was PBMCs, collected at surgery. This clonotype originated in a male donor with early-stage non-small cell lung cancer.

In DNA form, the CDR3 reads TGTGCCAGTAGTATAGATCTATCTGGGCCTTACCGGAATGAGCAGTTCTTC. It yields the protein CASSIDLSGPYRNEQFF. The rearrangement uses TRBV19 and TRBJ2-1; D gene uncertain. The ends were cut back, 0 bases at V and 7 bases at J, with 19 bases in the middle. The CDR3 is 17 amino acids. Germline V CDR1 and CDR2: LNHDA, SQIVND (reference sequence).